These 23 T cell receptor beta chains share one sample of origin, sequenced in a study of T-cell memory formation after mild COVID-19. One entry per CDR3 protein, called by TCRdb with MiXCR from the 5' RACE reads. The table has about 320,000 distinct CDR3 sequences, roughly 13% seen once. Specimen: PBMCs or a T cell subset sorted from them (not recorded which). Source of these receptors: a man between 18 and 35 years old who had mild COVID-19 (a few samples of this study predate the infection). Cell type and time point are not known.

V is TRBV9 and J is TRBJ1-1; D gene unclear. There are 13 residues in the CDR3. V shed 3 bases and J shed 6 bases, with 12 bases lying between them. The germline CDR1 and CDR2 sequences are SGDLS and YYNGEE. The DNA of the CDR3 is TGTGCCAGCAGCGCTAGTCCGGAGGCTGAAGCTTTCTTT. This encodes CASSASPEAEAFF.

In its sample, this clonotype was seen many times. As DNA, the CDR3 is TGCGCCAGCAGCCCTTTCGGCGGGGCAGGAAACACCATATATTTT. Translating gives CASSPFGGAGNTIYF. This chain joins TRBV5-1 and TRBJ1-3, with D tentatively TRBD1 (5 bases). The V end lost 4 bases, the J end lost 4 bases, and 15 bases lay between the germline ends. Germline V gene lookup returns CDR1 SGHRS and CDR2 YFSETQ. CDR3 length: 15 amino acids.

The chain employs TRBV6-2 or TRBV6-3 and TRBJ2-7; TRBD2 agrees at 7 bases. Germline CDR1 is MNHEY and CDR2 is SVGEGT. V trimming: 8 bases; J trimming: 7 bases; junction bases outside the gene matches: 20. The CDR3 loop spans 16 amino acids. The CDR3 sequence is CASLTRRIGGTREQYF. CDR3 sequence (DNA): TGTGCCAGCCTAACCCGGAGAATCGGGGGGACTCGGGAGCAGTACTTC.

The table lists this clonotype with a few counts. V is TRBV6-5 and J is TRBJ2-7, with D maybe TRBD1 (7 bases). V gave up 5 bases and J gave up 3 bases, with 11 bases separating them. Germline assignment: CDR1 MNHEY and CDR2 SVGAGI. CDR3 length: 13 residues. The DNA for the CDR3 is TGTGCCAGCAGTGCGCGGGACAGCTACGAGCAGTACGTC. Protein sequence: CASSARDSYEQYV.

In this sample, this clonotype turned up a few times. The V and J genes are TRBV12-3 or TRBV12-4 and TRBJ2-3; D call uncertain. The CDR3 sequence is 14 residues long. The V and J ends lost 5 bases and 4 bases respectively, with 13 bases between them. The CDR3 spells CASSLPEVADTQYF. CDR3 coding DNA: TGTGCCAGCAGTCTTCCCGAGGTGGCAGATACGCAGTATTTT.

This clonotype was counted at least ten times. V usage is TRBV6-5 and J usage is TRBJ2-7; D may be TRBD2 (6 bases). The CDR3 totals 14 residues. Trimming stripped 0 bases from V and 0 bases from J, with 6 bases between. Per germline, CDR1 MNHEY and CDR2 SVGAGI. This chain's CDR3 is CASSYSRGSYEQYF. The CDR3 DNA reads as TGTGCCAGCAGTTACTCGCGGGGCTCCTACGAGCAGTACTTC.

The chain recombines TRBV30 with TRBJ1-1; tentatively, D is TRBD1 (5 bases). Germline V gene sequence: CDR1 GTSNPN, CDR2 SVGIG (reference sequence). The CDR3 spans 13 residues. Trimming stripped 0 bases from V and 5 bases from J, with 10 bases between. The CDR3, as DNA: TGTGCCTGGAGTGTGGGGACGAAAACTGAAGCTTTCTTT. It yields the protein CAWSVGTKTEAFF.

The chain employs TRBV9 and TRBJ2-5, with D perhaps matching TRBD2 (5 bases). Germline-derived CDR1 and CDR2 are SGDLS and YYNGEE. The CDR3 is 15 residues long. V was shortened by 0 bases and J by 4 bases, with 13 bases between the two germline ends. CDR3 region: CASSVEGLPRETQYF. CDR3 nucleotides: TGTGCCAGCAGCGTAGAAGGACTCCCCAGAGAGACCCAGTACTTC.

This clonotype has at least ten counts. This rearrangement joins TRBV20-1 to TRBJ1-1; tentative D call: TRBD1 (6 bases). The CDR3 is made up of 14 amino acids. V was pared by 4 bases and J by 4 bases, with 16 bases between. Germline values: CDR1 DFQATT, CDR2 SNEGSKA (reference sequence). The CDR3 reads CSAIRGQGSTEAFF. CDR3 coding DNA: TGCAGTGCTATTCGGGGGCAGGGGAGCACTGAAGCTTTCTTT.

This clonotype was counted a few times. In nucleotides, the CDR3 is TGTGCCAGCGCAGAGGGGGGTTCCTACGAGCAGTACTTC. Translating gives CASAEGGSYEQYF. V gene TRBV2 combines with J gene TRBJ2-7; D tentatively reads TRBD1 or TRBD2 (6 bases each). The CDR3 length is 13 residues. V was pared by 8 bases and J by 1 base, with 12 bases between. The germline V gene has CDR1 SNHLY and CDR2 FYNNEI. Combining the CDR3 with reference TRBV2 and TRBJ2-7 gives the whole variable domain EPEVTQTPSHQVTQMGQEVILRCVPISNHLYFYWYRQILGQKVEFLVSFYNNEISEKSEIFDDQFSVERPDGSNFTLKIRSTKLEDSAMYFCASAEGGSYEQYFGPGTRLTVT.

This clonotype was counted at least ten times. The DNA for the CDR3 is TGTGCCAGCAGCCACGAAAGAACATCAAACGAGCAGTACTTC. Its translation is CASSHERTSNEQYF. The chain uses TRBV7-2 and TRBJ2-7; D remains unclear. Germline V lookup: CDR1 SGHTA, CDR2 FQGNSA. Trimming removed 5 bases from V and 5 bases from J, with 16 bases in between. The CDR3 spans 14 residues.

This clonotype appeared a few times. The chain recombines TRBV6-5 with TRBJ1-1, with D unresolved. Trimming pared 2 bases from V and 5 bases from J, leaving 12 bases between. Germline assignment: CDR1 MNHEY and CDR2 SVGAGI. The CDR3 covers 14 residues. CDR3 nucleotides: TGTGCCAGCAGTTACAGCGGGGAAGCAACTGAAGCTTTCTTT. Its protein is CASSYSGEATEAFF.

This clonotype was recorded many times. This rearrangement joins TRBV7-3 to TRBJ2-6; 9 bases agree with TRBD1. Germline V CDR1 and CDR2: SGHTA, FQGTGA. Trimming removed 5 bases from V and 2 bases from J; junction bases left unmatched: 13. This CDR3 is 19 amino acids long. CDR3 protein: CASSGDHGDRVTGANVLTF. The CDR3 DNA reads as TGTGCCAGCAGCGGGGATCACGGGGACAGGGTGACTGGGGCCAACGTCCTGACTTTC.

The chain combines TRBV20-1 with TRBJ2-3; D remains ambiguous. The CDR3 contains 14 residues. Germline V gene data show CDR1 as DFQATT and CDR2 as SNEGSKA (reference sequence). V gave up 6 bases and J gave up 2 bases, with 15 bases separating them. The CDR3 sequence: CSAKAAAATDTQYF. The CDR3 nucleotides are TGCAGTGCAAAGGCAGCAGCAGCCACAGATACGCAGTATTTT.

In its sample, this clonotype was seen many times. The chain combines TRBV4-1 with TRBJ2-7, with D possibly being TRBD1 or TRBD2 (5 bases each). The CDR3 extends over 18 amino acids. V shed 6 bases and J shed 2 bases, with 26 bases lying between them. Germline V gene data show CDR1 as MGHRA and CDR2 as YSYEKL. In nucleotides, the CDR3 is TGCGCCAGCAGTCTACACTTTCGAGCAGGGAGAGTAACCTACGAGCAGTACGTC. Amino acid sequence: CASSLHFRAGRVTYEQYV.

This clonotype was observed a handful of times. The J gene is TRBJ2-1, the V gene TRBV7-6; D remains ambiguous. The germline V gene has CDR1 SGHVS and CDR2 FNYEAQ. The CDR3 spans 11 residues. Trimming removed 4 bases at V and 5 bases at J, with 3 bases between. The DNA for the CDR3 is TGTGCCAGCAGCTACCACAATGAGCAGTTCTTC. Translating it yields CASSYHNEQFF.

This clonotype was counted only a few times. CDR3 region: CSAKGDRGAYEQYF. The CDR3 DNA sequence: TGCAGTGCTAAAGGAGACAGGGGAGCCTACGAGCAGTACTTC. The chain recombines TRBV20-1 with TRBJ2-7, with TRBD1 matching over 8 bases. After removal of 4 bases from V and 2 bases from J, the junction contained 7 bases not matched to a gene. This CDR3 has 14 residues. Germline CDR1 DFQATT, CDR2 SNEGSKA (reference sequence).

This clonotype occurred many times. The chain links TRBV6-6 to TRBJ2-7, with D tentatively TRBD1 (6 bases). The CDR3 runs 12 residues. V was cut by 2 bases and J by 5 bases, with 7 bases left in between. Looked up from germline, CDR1 is MNHNY and CDR2 is SVGAGI (reference sequence). The CDR3 DNA follows: TGTGCCAGCAGTTACGCAGGGGACGAGCAGTACGTC. As protein: CASSYAGDEQYV.

This clonotype appeared many times. The CDR3 is CASGTGVDYNEQFF. The CDR3 DNA sequence: TGTGCCAGTGGGACAGGGGTTGATTACAATGAGCAGTTCTTC. The chain uses TRBV12-3 or TRBV12-4 and TRBJ2-1; 10 bases fit TRBD1. Trimming cost V 9 bases and J 4 bases; bases outside gene matches: 6. This CDR3 comprises 14 residues.

Written as DNA, the CDR3 is TGTGCCAGCAGCCGACTTGGGGGAGCTGGAAACACCATATATTTT. Translation: CASSRLGGAGNTIYF. This rearrangement joins TRBV7-9 to TRBJ1-3; D may be TRBD1 (5 bases). The CDR3 covers 15 residues. Trimming took off 5 bases at V and 2 bases at J, with 13 bases between the two ends. Germline V gene data show CDR1 as SEHNR and CDR2 as FQNEAQ (reference sequence).

This clonotype occurred many times. The chain carries TRBV6-5 and TRBJ1-2; 9 nucleotides agree with TRBD1. The length of the CDR3 is 13 residues. The junction had 3 bases not matched to a gene; V was cut back by 5 bases and J by 5 bases. Germline CDR1 MNHEY, CDR2 SVGAGI. CDR3 DNA: TGTGCCAGCAGTCCCGGGACAGGGTATGGCTACACCTTC. Amino acid sequence: CASSPGTGYGYTF.

The sample holds many counts of this clonotype. This rearrangement joins TRBV5-1 to TRBJ2-3, with 8 bases fitting TRBD1. Trimming removed 0 bases from V and 0 bases from J; junction bases left unmatched: 9. The CDR3 runs 18 residues. Germline assignment: CDR1 SGHRS and CDR2 YFSETQ. This CDR3 reads CASSLAPGGEGSTDTQYF. For the CDR3, the DNA is TGCGCCAGCAGCTTGGCCCCAGGGGGCGAGGGAAGCACAGATACGCAGTATTTT. The full variable domain, rest sourced from reference TRBV5-1 and TRBJ2-3, is KAGVTQTPRYLIKTRGQQVTLSCSPISGHRSVSWYQQTPGQGLQFLFEYFSETQRNKGNFPGRFSGRQFSNSRSEMNVSTLELGDSALYLCASSLAPGGEGSTDTQYFGPGTRLTVL.

This clonotype was observed at least ten times. The chain joins TRBV5-1 to TRBJ1-1; the D gene is possibly TRBD1 (6 bases). Germline-derived CDR1 and CDR2 are SGHRS and YFSETQ. V lost 1 base and J 1 base, leaving 14 bases between the germline ends. This CDR3 is built from 16 residues. This chain's CDR3 is CASSLRRGGENTEAFF. In DNA form, the CDR3 reads TGCGCCAGCAGCTTGCGCAGGGGAGGCGAGAACACTGAAGCTTTCTTT.